This paragraph reports one T cell receptor (beta chain). Its target is unknown. Cultured CD4+ T cell DNA underwent sequencing with the Oncomine TCR Beta short-read assay. MiXCR, run by TCRdb on the PCR reads, gives a single entry per CDR3 protein. The table shows about 9,100 distinct CDR3 sequences, with around 60% occurring only once. Trimming shortened V by 8 bases and J by 3 bases, and 20 bases separated the two germline ends. CDR3 length equals 16 residues. CDR1 and CDR2 from the germline V gene are MNHNS and SASEGT. This record comes from a study of vaccination and CD4 T cells after COVID-19. Overall study context: Stimulation of cells relied on overlapping spike peptides derived from SARS-CoV-2, HCoV-NL63, HCoV-OC43 and HCoV-229E.

Treatment indicated: approximately nine-day PBMC culture with coronavirus spike peptide pools or control peptides (ViraFEST assay). ViraFEST expanded antigen-specific T cells with peptide pools, then sequenced TCRs. The PCR-positive dates, March through December 2020, came before the US Alpha, Beta and Delta variants. Replacement of half the medium with fresh IL-2 medium took place on days 3 and 7. The rearrangement joins TRBV6-1 to TRBJ1-3, with D tentatively TRBD1 (5 bases). The sequenced sample consisted of CD4+ T cells from blood, cultured in vitro. The sequence came from a human donor who had recovered from COVID-19. As DNA, the CDR3 is TGTGCCAGCTGGGAAGACGGGACGAGTAATGGAAACACCATATATTTT. It codes for CASWEDGTSNGNTIYF.